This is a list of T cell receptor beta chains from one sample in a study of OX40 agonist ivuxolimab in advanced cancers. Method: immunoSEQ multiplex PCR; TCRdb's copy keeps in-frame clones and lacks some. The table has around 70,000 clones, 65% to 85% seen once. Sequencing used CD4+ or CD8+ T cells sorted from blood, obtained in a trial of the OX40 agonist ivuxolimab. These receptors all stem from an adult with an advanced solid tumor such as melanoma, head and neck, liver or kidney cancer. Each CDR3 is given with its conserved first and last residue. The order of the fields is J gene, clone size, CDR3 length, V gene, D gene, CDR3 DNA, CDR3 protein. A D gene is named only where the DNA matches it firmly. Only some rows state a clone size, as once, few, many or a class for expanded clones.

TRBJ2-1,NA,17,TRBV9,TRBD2,TGTGCCAGCAGCGTAAAAACGAGTGGCGGGGGGGCCAATGAGCAGTTCTTC,CASSVKTSGGGANEQFF
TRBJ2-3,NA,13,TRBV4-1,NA,TGCGCCACCCGCAACACTAGCACAGATACGCAGTATTTT,CATRNTSTDTQYF
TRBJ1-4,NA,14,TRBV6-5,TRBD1,TGTGCCAGCAGCACCACAGGGGGCCGTGAAAAACTGTTTTTT,CASSTTGGREKLFF
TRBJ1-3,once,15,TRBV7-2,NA,TGTGCCAGCAGCTTAGGTCCAGGGGAGAGAAACACCATATATTTT,CASSLGPGERNTIYF
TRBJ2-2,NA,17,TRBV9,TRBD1,TGTGCCAGCAGCGTAGAAATCGTGGGACAGGGTGTCGGGGAGCTGTTTTTT,CASSVEIVGQGVGELFF
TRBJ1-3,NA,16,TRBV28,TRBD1,TGTGCCAGCAGGGCTACAGGGGGTTTCTCTGGAAACACCATATATTTT,CASRATGGFSGNTIYF
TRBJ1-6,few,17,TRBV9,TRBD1,TGTGCCAGCAGCGAGGACAGGGGTACGTCTGGGAATTCACCCCTCCACTTT,CASSEDRGTSGNSPLHF
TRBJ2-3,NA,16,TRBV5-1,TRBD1,TGCGCCAGCAGCGAGACAGGGGAGTGGGGCACAGATACGCAGTATTTT,CASSETGEWGTDTQYF
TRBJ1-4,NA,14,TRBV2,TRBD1,TGTGCCAGCAAAAACGACAGGGTAGAAGGAAAACTGTTTTTT,CASKNDRVEGKLFF
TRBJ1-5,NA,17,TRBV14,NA,TGTGCCAGCAGCCACCCACGTCGAGTCGATAGCAATCAGCCCCAGCATTTT,CASSHPRRVDSNQPQHF
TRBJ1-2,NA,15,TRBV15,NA,TGTGCCACCAGCAACCTTTCCGGGACGGTTCATGGCTACACCTTC,CATSNLSGTVHGYTF
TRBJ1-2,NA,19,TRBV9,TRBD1,TGTGCCAGCAGCTCTCTCCCCCCGCGGACAGGGCCCCAAGGGGGTGGCTACACCTTC,CASSSLPPRTGPQGGGYTF
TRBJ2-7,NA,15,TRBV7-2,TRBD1,TGTGCCAGCAGCTTGGGAACAGGGGGCAGGGACGAGCAGTACTTC,CASSLGTGGRDEQYF
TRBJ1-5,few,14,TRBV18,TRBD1,TGTGCCAGCTCACCTAACGGACAGGGGGAACCCCAGCATTTT,CASSPNGQGEPQHF
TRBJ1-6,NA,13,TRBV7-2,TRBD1,TGTGCCAGCAGCGTCCGACAGGGATCACCCCTCCACTTT,CASSVRQGSPLHF
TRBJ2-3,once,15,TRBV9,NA,TGTGCCAGCAGCGCTCTGGGGGGCCCGTGGGATACGCAGTATTTT,CASSALGGPWDTQYF
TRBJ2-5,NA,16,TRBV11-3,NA,TGTGCCAGCAGCTTCTCCCTTGGCGCGGACCAAGAGACCCAGTACTTC,CASSFSLGADQETQYF
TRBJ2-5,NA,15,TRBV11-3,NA,TGTGCCAGCAGCTCTAGGACTGTACTTCCAGAGACCCAGTACTTC,CASSSRTVLPETQYF
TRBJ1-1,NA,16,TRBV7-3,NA,TGTGCCAGCAGCTTAACTAAGGGCAGGGGTGGTACTGAAGCTTTCTTT,CASSLTKGRGGTEAFF
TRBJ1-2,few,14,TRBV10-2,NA,TGCGCCAGCAGTGGGGGACGCTCTAACTATGGCTACACCTTC,CASSGGRSNYGYTF
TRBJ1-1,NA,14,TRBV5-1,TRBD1,TGCGCCAGCAGCTCCGGACAGGTCAACACTGAAGCTTTCTTT,CASSSGQVNTEAFF
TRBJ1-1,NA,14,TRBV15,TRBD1,TGTGCCACCAGCAGCCAGGGGGGGCTAACTGAAGCTTTCTTT,CATSSQGGLTEAFF
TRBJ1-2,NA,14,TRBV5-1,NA,TGCGCCAGCAGCTCGATTCCGGGGGAGGGAGGCTACACCTTC,CASSSIPGEGGYTF
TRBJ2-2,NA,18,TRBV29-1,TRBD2,TGCAGCGTTGATTTCCTAGCGGGGGGTCGTGCGTACACCGGGGAGCTGTTTTTT,CSVDFLAGGRAYTGELFF
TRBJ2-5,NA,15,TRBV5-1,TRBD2,TGCGCCAGCAGCTGGGGTGGCGGGGGCCAAGAGACCCAGTACTTC,CASSWGGGGQETQYF
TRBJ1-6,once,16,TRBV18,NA,TGTGCCAGCTCACCACGCTCAGGGCCCGGGTGGCCACCCCTCCACTTT,CASSPRSGPGWPPLHF
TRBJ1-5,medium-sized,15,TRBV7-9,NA,TGTGCCAGCAGCTCGGCGGGTGCGAGCAATCAGCCCCAGCATTTT,CASSSAGASNQPQHF
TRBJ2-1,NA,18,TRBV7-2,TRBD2,TGTGCCAGCAACATAAAAGGAGTACTAGCGGGAAGTCTCGGTGAGCAGTTCTTC,CASNIKGVLAGSLGEQFF
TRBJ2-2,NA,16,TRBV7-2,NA,TGTGCCAGCAGTAGCACGGGTTACGCGAACACCGGGGAGCTGTTTTTT,CASSSTGYANTGELFF
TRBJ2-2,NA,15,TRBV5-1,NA,TGCGCCAGCAGCTTGTTCGGTGGGAACACCGGGGAGCTGTTTTTT,CASSLFGGNTGELFF
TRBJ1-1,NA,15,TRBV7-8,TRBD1,TGTGCCAGCAGCATCACAGGGGCCCCGAACACTGAAGCTTTCTTT,CASSITGAPNTEAFF
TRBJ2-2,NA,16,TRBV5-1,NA,TGCGCCAGCAATCCGGAAGGCGGGGTGAACACCGGGGAGCTGTTTTTT,CASNPEGGVNTGELFF
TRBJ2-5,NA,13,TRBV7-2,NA,TGTGCCAGCAGCCTAGGGGGGGAGGGGACCCAGTACTTC,CASSLGGEGTQYF
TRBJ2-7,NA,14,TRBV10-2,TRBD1,TGCGCCAGCAGTCCCGGGACAGGGGGGGGCGAGCAGTACTTC,CASSPGTGGGEQYF
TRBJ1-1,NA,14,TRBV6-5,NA,TGTGCCAGCAGCCCACACCGCGGGACGGTTGAAGCTTTCTTT,CASSPHRGTVEAFF
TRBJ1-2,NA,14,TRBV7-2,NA,TGTGCCAGCAGCCCAAGGGAGGGCCTCTATGGCTACACCTTC,CASSPREGLYGYTF
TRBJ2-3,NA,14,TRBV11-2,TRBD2,TGTGCCAGCAGGTTAGCGGGAGCGGGAGATACGCAGTATTTT,CASRLAGAGDTQYF
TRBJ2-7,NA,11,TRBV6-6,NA,TGTGCCAGCAGCACCTCGTACGAGCAGTACTTC,CASSTSYEQYF
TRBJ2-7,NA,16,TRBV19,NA,TGTGCCAGTAGTGAGACGCGGCTGGAAGGGAACTACGAGCAGTACTTC,CASSETRLEGNYEQYF
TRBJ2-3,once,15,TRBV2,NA,TGTGCCAGCGCAAGGAGTAGTACTAGCACAGATACGCAGTATTTT,CASARSSTSTDTQYF
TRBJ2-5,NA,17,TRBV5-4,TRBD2,TGTGCCAGCAGCTCGTACCGCCCACTAGCGGGCCAAGAGACCCAGTACTTC,CASSSYRPLAGQETQYF
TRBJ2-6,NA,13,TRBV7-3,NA,TGTGCCAGCAGCCTGGGAGGGGCCAACGTCCTGACTTTC,CASSLGGANVLTF
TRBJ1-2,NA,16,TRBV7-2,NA,TGTGCCAGCAGCTTAGGTCCAGGGGCCGGTAACTATGGCTACACCTTC,CASSLGPGAGNYGYTF
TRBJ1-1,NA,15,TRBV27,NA,TGTGCCAGCAGTTTAGGGGGGCGAAAGAACACTGAAGCTTTCTTT,CASSLGGRKNTEAFF
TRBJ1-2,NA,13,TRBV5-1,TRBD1,TGCGCCAGCAGCTGGGGACAGGGCTATGGCTACACCTTC,CASSWGQGYGYTF
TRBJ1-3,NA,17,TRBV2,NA,TGTGCCAGCCGGCCGACGGGGGGCGGAATATCTGGAAACACCATATATTTT,CASRPTGGGISGNTIYF
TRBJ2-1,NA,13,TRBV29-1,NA,TGCAGCGTTGGGAAGGGACACGGCAATGAGCAGTTCTTC,CSVGKGHGNEQFF
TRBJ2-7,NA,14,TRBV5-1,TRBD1,TGCGCCAGCAGCCCGCGGGACAGGGGATACGAGCAGTACTTC,CASSPRDRGYEQYF
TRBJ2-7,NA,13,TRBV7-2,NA,TGTGCCAGCAGTCAGGGTATCCTCTACGAGCAGTACTTC,CASSQGILYEQYF
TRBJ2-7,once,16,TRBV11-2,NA,TGTGCCAGCAGCCCGCTCGGTGAAGGCCGCTCCTACGAGCAGTACTTC,CASSPLGEGRSYEQYF
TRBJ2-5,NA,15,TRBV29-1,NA,TGCAGCGTTGAAGACGAACGGGGACCTAGAGAGACCCAGTACTTC,CSVEDERGPRETQYF
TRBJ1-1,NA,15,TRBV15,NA,TGTGCCACCAGCAGAGTTAAGGCAGGGAACACTGAAGCTTTCTTT,CATSRVKAGNTEAFF
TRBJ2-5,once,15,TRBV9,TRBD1,TGTGCCAGCAGCGTATATCCCGCAGGGGGTGAGACCCAGTACTTC,CASSVYPAGGETQYF
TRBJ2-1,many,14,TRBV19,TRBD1,TGTGCCAGTAGTAAGGGGACAGGGGGCAATGAGCAGTTCTTC,CASSKGTGGNEQFF
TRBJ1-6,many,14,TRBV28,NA,TGTGCCAGCAGTTACACGGGGGATTTTTCACCCCTCCACTTT,CASSYTGDFSPLHF
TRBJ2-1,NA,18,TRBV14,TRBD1,TGTGCCAGCAGCCAAGATCTGGCAGGGGGTGTTTTCGACAATGAGCAGTTCTTC,CASSQDLAGGVFDNEQFF